This T cell receptor beta chain was captured in a study of shared clonotypes between healthy human individuals. Whole-study results and caveats: Estimated richness was generally greater in naive than memory subsets. Some clonotypes were shared by all four sorted-subset donors, while others were not shared. The non-shared ones had lower generation probabilities than the shared ones. The represented genetic and exposure-history diversity was limited by the small number of donors.

With respect to this clone: Its antigen is not identified.

The ends were cut back, 7 bases at V and 6 bases at J, with 15 bases in the middle. Germline V lookup: CDR1 SQVTM, CDR2 ANQGSEA. The CDR3 is 13 residues long. In the sorted-subset replicate PCRs, approximately 200 ng DNA, some 30,000 T cell genomes, was used. Generated by immunoSEQ multiplex PCR, the TCRdb table keeps only in-frame clones and is missing some. The sample has about 2.4 million clones, 85% to 95% seen once. The sequence was obtained from a man between 18 and 35 years old in good health. Sequencing input: naive CD4+ T cells sorted from blood. Subset: CD45RA+ positively selected. The rearrangement links TRBV29-1 to TRBJ2-2, with D perhaps matching TRBD1 (6 bases). The CDR3 sequence: CSALQGTSGELFF. CDR3 in DNA: TGCAGCGCGCTACAGGGTACCTCCGGGGAGCTGTTTTTT.